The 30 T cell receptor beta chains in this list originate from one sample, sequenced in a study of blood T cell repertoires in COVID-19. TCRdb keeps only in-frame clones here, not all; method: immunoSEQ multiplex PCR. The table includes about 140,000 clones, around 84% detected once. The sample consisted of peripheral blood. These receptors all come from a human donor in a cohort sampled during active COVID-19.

CDR3 amino acids: CASSQLSGRAPGELFF. Here the CDR3 DNA reads TGTGCCAGCAGCCAACTTAGCGGGAGGGCCCCCGGGGAGCTGTTTTTT. The chain combines TRBV4-2 with TRBJ2-2, with 11 bases aligning to TRBD2. J gave up 6 bases and V 2 bases, and 5 bases lay outside the gene matches. The germline gives CDR1 LGHNA, CDR2 YNFKEQ. The CDR3 is 16 residues long.

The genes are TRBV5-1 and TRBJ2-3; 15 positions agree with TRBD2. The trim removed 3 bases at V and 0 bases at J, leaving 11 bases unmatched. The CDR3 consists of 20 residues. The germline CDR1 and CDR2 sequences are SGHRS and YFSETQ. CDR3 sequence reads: CASSSSRTSGGAGSTDTQYF. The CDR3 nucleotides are TGCGCCAGCAGCTCCTCCCGGACTAGCGGGGGGGCCGGGAGCACAGATACGCAGTATTTT.

The CDR3, as DNA: TGTGCCAGCAGCCAAGATAACCAACCGGGAGATACGCAGTATTTT. This sequence encodes CASSQDNQPGDTQYF. The chain joins TRBV4-2 to TRBJ2-3; no clear D. Germline CDR1 LGHNA, CDR2 YNFKEQ. Between the trimmed V and J ends, which lost 0 bases and 5 bases, there was a span of 12 bases. The CDR3 totals 15 residues.

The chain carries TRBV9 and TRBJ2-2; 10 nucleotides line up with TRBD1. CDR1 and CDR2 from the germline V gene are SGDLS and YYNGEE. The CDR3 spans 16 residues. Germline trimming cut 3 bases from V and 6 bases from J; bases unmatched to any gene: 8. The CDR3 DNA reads TGTGCCAGCAGCGAATGGGGACAGGGGTCCCCCGGGGAGCTGTTTTTT. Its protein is CASSEWGQGSPGELFF.

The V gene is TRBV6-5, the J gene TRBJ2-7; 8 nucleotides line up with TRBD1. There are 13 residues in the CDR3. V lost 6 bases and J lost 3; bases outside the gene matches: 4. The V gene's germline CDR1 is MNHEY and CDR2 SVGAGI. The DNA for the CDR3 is TGTGCCAGCAGCTGGGGACAGGTCTACGAGCAGTACTTC. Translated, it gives CASSWGQVYEQYF.

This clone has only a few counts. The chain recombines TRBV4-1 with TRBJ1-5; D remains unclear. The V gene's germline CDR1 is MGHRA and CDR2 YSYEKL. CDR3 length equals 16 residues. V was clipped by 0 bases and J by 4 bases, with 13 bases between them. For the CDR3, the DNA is TGCGCCAGCAGCCAAGATGCCAGGCTTGGGAATCAGCCCCAGCATTTT. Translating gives CASSQDARLGNQPQHF.

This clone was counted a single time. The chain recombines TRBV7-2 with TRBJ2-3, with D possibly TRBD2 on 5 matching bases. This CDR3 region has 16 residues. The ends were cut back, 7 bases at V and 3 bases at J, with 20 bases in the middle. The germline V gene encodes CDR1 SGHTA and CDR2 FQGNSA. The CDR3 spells CASTFQDGLATDTQYF. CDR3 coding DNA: TGTGCCAGCACCTTCCAAGACGGGCTAGCTACAGATACGCAGTATTTT.

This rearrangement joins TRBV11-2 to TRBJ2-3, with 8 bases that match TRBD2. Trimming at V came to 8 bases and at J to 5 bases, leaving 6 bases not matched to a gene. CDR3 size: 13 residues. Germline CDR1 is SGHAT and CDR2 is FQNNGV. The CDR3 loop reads CASGLAHQDTQYF. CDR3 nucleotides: TGTGCCAGCGGACTAGCACACCAAGATACGCAGTATTTT.

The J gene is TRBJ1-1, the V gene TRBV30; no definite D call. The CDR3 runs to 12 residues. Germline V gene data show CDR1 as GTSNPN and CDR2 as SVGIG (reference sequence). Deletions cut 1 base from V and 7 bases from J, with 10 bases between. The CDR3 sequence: CAWSEGVGEAFF. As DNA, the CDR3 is TGTGCCTGGAGTGAAGGAGTAGGTGAAGCTTTCTTT.

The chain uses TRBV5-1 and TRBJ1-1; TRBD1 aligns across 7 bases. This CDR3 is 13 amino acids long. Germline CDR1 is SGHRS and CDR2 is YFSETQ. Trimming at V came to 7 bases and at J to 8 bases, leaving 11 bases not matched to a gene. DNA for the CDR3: TGCGCCAGCGGCTACAGAGGGGGCGCCGAAGCTTTCTTT. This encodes CASGYRGGAEAFF.

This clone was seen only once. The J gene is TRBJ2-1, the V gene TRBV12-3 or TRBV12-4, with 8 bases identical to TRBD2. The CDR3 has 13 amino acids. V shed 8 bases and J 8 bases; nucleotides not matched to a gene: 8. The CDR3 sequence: CASGSGSHDEQFF. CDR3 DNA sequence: TGTGCCAGCGGGAGCGGGAGTCACGATGAGCAGTTCTTC.

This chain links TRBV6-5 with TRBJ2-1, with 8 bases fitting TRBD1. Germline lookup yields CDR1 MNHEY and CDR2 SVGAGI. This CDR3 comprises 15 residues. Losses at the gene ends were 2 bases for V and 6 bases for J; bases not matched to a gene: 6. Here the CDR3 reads CASSYGTGVLNEQFF. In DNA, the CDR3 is TGTGCCAGCAGTTACGGGACAGGAGTACTCAATGAGCAGTTCTTC.

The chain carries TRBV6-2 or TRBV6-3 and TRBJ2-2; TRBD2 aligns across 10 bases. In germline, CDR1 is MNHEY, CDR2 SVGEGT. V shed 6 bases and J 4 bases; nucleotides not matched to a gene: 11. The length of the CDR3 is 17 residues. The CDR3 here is CASSPFQRGGGTGELFF. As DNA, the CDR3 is TGTGCCAGCAGCCCTTTTCAGCGGGGGGGTGGCACCGGGGAGCTGTTTTTT.

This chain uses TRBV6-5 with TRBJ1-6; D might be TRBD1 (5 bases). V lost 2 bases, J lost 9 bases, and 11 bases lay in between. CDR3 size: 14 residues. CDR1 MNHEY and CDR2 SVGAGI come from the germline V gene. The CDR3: CASSYNTGVSPLHF. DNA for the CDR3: TGTGCCAGCAGTTACAATACAGGAGTTTCACCCCTCCACTTT.

CDR3 sequence reads: CASSYRTEPPIEQYF. The CDR3 DNA follows: TGTGCCAGCAGTTATAGAACGGAGCCCCCTATAGAGCAGTACTTC. J is TRBJ2-7 and V is TRBV6-5; D uncertain. This CDR3 spans 15 amino acids. Germline V lookup: CDR1 MNHEY, CDR2 SVGAGI. Trimming took 3 bases from V and 7 from J, leaving 19 bases between them.

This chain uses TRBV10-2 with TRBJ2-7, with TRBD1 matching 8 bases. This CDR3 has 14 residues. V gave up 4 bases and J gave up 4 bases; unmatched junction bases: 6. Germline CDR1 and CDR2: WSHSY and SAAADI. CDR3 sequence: CASSGQGTRYEQYF. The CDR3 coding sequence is TGCGCCAGCAGTGGACAGGGGACCCGATACGAGCAGTACTTC.

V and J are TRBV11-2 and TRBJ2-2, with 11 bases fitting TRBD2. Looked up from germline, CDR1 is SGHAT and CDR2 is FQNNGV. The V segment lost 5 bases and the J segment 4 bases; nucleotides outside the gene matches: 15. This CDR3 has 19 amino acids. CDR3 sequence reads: CASSTRRGSGRASTGELFF. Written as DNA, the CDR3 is TGTGCCAGCAGCACTAGGCGCGGTAGCGGGAGGGCCAGCACCGGGGAGCTGTTTTTT.

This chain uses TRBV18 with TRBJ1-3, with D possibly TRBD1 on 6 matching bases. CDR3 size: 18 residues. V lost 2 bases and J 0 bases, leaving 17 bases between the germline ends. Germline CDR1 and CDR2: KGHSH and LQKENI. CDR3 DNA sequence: TGTGCCAGCTCACCATTTAAGGGGGTCGACCTCTCTGGAAACACCATATATTTT. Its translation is CASSPFKGVDLSGNTIYF.

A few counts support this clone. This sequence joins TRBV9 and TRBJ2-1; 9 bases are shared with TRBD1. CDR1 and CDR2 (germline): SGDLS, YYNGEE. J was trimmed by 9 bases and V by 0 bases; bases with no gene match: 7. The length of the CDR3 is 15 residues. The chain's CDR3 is CASSVVTGGLSEQFF. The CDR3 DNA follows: TGTGCCAGCAGCGTAGTGACAGGGGGATTAAGTGAGCAGTTCTTC.

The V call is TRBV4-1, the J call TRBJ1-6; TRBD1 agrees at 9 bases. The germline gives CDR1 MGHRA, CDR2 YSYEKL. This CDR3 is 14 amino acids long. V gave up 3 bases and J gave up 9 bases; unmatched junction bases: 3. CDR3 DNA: TGCGCCAGCAGCCATGAACAGGGGGCTTCACCCCTCCACTTT. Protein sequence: CASSHEQGASPLHF.

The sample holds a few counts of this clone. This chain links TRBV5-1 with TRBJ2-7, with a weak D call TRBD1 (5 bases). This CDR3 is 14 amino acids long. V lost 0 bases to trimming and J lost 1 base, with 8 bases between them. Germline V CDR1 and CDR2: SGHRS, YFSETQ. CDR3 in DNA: TGCGCCAGCAGCTTGGGACAGCGATCCTACGAGCAGTACTTC. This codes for CASSLGQRSYEQYF.

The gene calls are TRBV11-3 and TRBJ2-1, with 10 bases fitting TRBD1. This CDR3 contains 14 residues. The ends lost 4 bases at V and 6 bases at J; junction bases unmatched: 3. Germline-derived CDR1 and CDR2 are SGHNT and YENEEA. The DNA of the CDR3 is TGTGCCAGCAGCTCCCGGACAGGGGGCAATGAGCAGTTCTTC. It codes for CASSSRTGGNEQFF.

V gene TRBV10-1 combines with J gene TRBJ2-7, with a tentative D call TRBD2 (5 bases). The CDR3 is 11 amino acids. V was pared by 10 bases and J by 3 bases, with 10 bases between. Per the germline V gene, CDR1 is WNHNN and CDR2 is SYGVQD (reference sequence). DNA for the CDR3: TGCGCCACTAGCAACGGCTACGAGCAGTACTTC. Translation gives CATSNGYEQYF.

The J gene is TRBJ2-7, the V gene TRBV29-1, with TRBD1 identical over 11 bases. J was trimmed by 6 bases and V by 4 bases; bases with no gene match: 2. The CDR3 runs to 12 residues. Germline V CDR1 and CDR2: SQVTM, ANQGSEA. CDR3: CSVAGTGGEQYF. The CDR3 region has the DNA TGCAGCGTTGCCGGGACAGGGGGCGAGCAGTACTTC.

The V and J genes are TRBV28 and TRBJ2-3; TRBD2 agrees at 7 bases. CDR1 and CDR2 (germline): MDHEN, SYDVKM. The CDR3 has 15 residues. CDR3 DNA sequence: TGTGCTACCCACTCACGCGGGAGCGGCACAGATACGCAGTATTTT. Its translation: CATHSRGSGTDTQYF.

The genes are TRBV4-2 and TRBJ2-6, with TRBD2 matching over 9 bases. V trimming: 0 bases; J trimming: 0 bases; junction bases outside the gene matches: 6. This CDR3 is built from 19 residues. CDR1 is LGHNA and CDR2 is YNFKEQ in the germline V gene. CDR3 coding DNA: TGTGCCAGCAGCCAAGATTGGACTAGCGCGATCTCTGGGGCCAACGTCCTGACTTTC. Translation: CASSQDWTSAISGANVLTF.

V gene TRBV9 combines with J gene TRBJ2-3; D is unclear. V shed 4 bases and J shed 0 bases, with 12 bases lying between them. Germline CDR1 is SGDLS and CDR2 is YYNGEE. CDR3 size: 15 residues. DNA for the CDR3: TGTGCCAGCAGCCCCAGACTGGCGAGCACAGATACGCAGTATTTT. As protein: CASSPRLASTDTQYF.

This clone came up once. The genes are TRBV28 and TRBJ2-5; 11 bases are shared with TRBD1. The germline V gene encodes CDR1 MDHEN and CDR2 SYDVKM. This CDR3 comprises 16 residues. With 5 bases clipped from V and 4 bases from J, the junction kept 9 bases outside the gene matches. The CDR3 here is CASSRTGGAWGETQYF. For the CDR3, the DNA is TGTGCCAGCAGTCGGACAGGGGGCGCGTGGGGAGAGACCCAGTACTTC. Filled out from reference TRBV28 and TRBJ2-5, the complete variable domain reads DVKVTQSSRYLVKRTGEKVFLECVQDMDHENMFWYRQDPGLGLRLIYFSYDVKMKEKGDIPEGYSVSREKKERFSLILESASTNQTSMYLCASSRTGGAWGETQYFGPGTRLLVL.

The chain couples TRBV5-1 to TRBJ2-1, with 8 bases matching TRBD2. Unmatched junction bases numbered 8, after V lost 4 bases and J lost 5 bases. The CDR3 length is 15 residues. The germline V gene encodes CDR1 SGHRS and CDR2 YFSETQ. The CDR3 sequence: CASSASSGGDNEQFF. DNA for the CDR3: TGCGCCAGCAGCGCATCATCGGGAGGGGACAATGAGCAGTTCTTC.

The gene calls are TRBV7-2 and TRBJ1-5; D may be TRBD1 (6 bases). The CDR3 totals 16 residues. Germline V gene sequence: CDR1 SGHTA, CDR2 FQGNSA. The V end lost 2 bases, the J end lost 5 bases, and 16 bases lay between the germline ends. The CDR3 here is CASSLSGGRGYQPQHF. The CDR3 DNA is TGTGCCAGCAGCTTATCTGGGGGGCGGGGGTATCAGCCCCAGCATTTT.